This record looks at one T cell receptor beta chain sequence and its context. Original data processing: Reference gene primer amplification gave estimated nucleated cell counts. Data came from immunoSEQ multiplex PCR; TCRdb stores just in-frame clones and leaves some out. From that table come the V and J calls and clone size; the DNA was used to work out D and trimming. This table holds several thousand clones, about 90% found once. This entry comes from a study of blood T cell repertoires in COVID-19. For the study at large: Sites across the United States, Italy and Spain contributed samples from acute and convalescent COVID-19. Sources were T cells, B-cell-depleted T cells, or PBMCs; the material itself was cDNA or gDNA.

Sequencing used peripheral blood. The clonotype originates from a woman in her forties or fifties with active COVID-19.

CDR3 in DNA: TGTGCCAGCAGCCCGGGGGGGGGCTATGGCTACACCTTC. As protein: CASSPGGGYGYTF. The chain has TRBV11-2 and TRBJ1-2, with D possibly TRBD1 on 5 matching bases. Per the germline V gene, CDR1 is SGHAT and CDR2 is FQNNGV. The CDR3 is 13 residues long. Trimming removed 5 bases from V and 4 bases from J, with 11 bases in between. Drawing the rest from reference TRBV11-2 and TRBJ1-2, the complete variable domain is EAGVAQSPRYKIIEKRQSVAFWCNPISGHATLYWYQQILGQGPKLLIQFQNNGVVDDSQLPKDRFSAERLKGVDSTLKIQPAKLEDSAVYLCASSPGGGYGYTFGSGTRLTVV.